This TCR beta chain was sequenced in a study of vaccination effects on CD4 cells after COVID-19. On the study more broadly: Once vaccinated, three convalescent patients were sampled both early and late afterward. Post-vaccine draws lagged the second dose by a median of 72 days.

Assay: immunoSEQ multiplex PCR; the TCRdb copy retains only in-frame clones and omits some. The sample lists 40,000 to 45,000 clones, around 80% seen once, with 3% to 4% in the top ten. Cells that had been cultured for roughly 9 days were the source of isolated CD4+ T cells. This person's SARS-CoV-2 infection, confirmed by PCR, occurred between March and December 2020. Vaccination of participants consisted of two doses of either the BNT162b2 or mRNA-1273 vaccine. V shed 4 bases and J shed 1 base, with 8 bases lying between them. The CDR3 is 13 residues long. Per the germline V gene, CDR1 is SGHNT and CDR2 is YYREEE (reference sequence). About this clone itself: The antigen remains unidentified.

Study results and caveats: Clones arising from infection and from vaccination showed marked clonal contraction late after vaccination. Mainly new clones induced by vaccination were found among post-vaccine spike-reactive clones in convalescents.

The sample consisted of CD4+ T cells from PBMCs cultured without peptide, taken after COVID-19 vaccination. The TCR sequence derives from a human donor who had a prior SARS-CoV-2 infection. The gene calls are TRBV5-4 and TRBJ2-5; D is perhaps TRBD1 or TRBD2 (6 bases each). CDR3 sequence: CASSGGPQETQYF. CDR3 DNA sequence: TGTGCCAGCAGCGGGGGGCCCCAAGAGACCCAGTACTTC.